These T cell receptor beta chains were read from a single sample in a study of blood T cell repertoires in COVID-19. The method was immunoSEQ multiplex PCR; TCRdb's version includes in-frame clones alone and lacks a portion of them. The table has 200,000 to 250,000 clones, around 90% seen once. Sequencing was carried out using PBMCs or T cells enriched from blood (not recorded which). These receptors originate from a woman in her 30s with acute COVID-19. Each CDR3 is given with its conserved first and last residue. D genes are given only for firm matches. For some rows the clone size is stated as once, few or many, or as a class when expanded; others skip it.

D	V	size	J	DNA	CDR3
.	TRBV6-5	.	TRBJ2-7	TGTGCCAGCAGTTACTCGGGGGGGCGGTACGAGCAGTACTTC	CASSYSGGRYEQYF
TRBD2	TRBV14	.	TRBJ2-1	TGTGCCAGCAGCCTACCCCTAGCGGGCAATGAGCAGTTCTTC	CASSLPLAGNEQFF
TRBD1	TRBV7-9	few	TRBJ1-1	TGTGCCAGCAGCTCCAGTTCGACAGGGCCGAACACTGAAGCTTTCTTT	CASSSSSTGPNTEAFF
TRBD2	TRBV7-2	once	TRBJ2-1	TGTGCCAGCAGCGCGGGACTAGGCCGTGACCACCCCTACAATGAGCAGTTCTTC	CASSAGLGRDHPYNEQFF
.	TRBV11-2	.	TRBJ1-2	TGTGCCAGCAGCTTAGGCCCCTCAGGGGATAACTATGGCTACACCTTC	CASSLGPSGDNYGYTF
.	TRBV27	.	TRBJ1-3	TGTGCCAGCAGTATGCGACAGCCAGTTTCTGGAAACACCATATATTTT	CASSMRQPVSGNTIYF
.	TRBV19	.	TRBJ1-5	TGTGCCAGTAGTATTCAGTCTAGGCAGCCCCAGCATTTT	CASSIQSRQPQHF
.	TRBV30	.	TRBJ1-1	TGTGCCTGGAGTAGGGTCACAGGGAACACTGAAGCTTTCTTT	CAWSRVTGNTEAFF
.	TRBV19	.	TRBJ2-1	TGTGCCAGTAGCAAATATAGACAGGAGCAGTTCTTC	CASSKYRQEQFF
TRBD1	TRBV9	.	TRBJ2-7	TGTGCCAGCAGCGTAGGAGGGGGCCCCACCTACGAGCAGTACTTC	CASSVGGGPTYEQYF
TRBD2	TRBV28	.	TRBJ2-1	TGTGCCAGCAGGGCGACTAGCGGCCTAGTCTTC	CASRATSGLVF
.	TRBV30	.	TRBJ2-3	TGTGCCTGGAGTGGGCCCGACAGTAGTGGTAATACGCAGTATTTT	CAWSGPDSSGNTQYF
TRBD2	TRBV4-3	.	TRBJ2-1	TGCGCCAGCAGCCCCGGGACTAGCGGGATATTAGTGAATGAGCAGTTCTTC	CASSPGTSGILVNEQFF
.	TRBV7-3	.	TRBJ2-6	TGTGCCAGCAGCTTAGGGACGGACTACGGGGCCAACGTCCTGACTTTC	CASSLGTDYGANVLTF
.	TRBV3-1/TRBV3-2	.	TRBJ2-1	TGTGCCAGCAGCCAAGCGAGCTACAATGAGCAGTTCTTC	CASSQASYNEQFF
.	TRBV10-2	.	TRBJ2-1	TGCGCCAGCACCCTATGGGGCCCCGGCGATGAGCAGTTCTTC	CASTLWGPGDEQFF
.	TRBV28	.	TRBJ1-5	TGTGCCAGCGGACTCGCGGAGCATTTT	CASGLAEHF
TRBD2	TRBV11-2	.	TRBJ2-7	TGTGCCAGCAGCTTAGAGAGCCTAGCGGAGTACGAGCAGTACTTC	CASSLESLAEYEQYF
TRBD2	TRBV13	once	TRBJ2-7	TGTGCCAGCAGGCTTAGCGGGAGGGCCCTCGATGAGCAGTACTTC	CASRLSGRALDEQYF
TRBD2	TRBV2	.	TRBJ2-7	TGTGCCAGCAGTGGGGAGGGTTGGATCTACGAGCAGTACTTC	CASSGEGWIYEQYF
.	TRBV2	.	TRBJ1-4	TGTGCCAGCAGCGAGGGGGTTACAACTAATGAAAAACTGTTTTTT	CASSEGVTTNEKLFF
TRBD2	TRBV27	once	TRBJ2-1	TGTGCCAGCAGCTTGCCGGGGAGGGGCAATGAGCAGTTCTTC	CASSLPGRGNEQFF
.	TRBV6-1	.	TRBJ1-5	TGTGCCAGCAGTGAAGTGGGAGGTGATCAGCCCCAGCATTTT	CASSEVGGDQPQHF
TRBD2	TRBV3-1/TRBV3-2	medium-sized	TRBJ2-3	TGTGCCAGCAGCCAATACTCTGCGGGGGACGGCACAGATACGCAGTATTTT	CASSQYSAGDGTDTQYF
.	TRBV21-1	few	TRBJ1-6	TGTGCCAGCAGCGACCGACAGGGATGGGATTCACCCCTCCACTTT	CASSDRQGWDSPLHF
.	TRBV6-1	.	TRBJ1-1	TGTGCCAGCAGTGAATTATCCCGGGGGACTGAAGCTTTCTTT	CASSELSRGTEAFF
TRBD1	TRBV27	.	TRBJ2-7	TGTGCCAGCAGTTTATTGGGACAGGGGGTCTCCTACGAGCAGTACTTC	CASSLLGQGVSYEQYF
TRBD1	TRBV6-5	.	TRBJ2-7	TGTGCCAGCAGTTACACCGGGACAGGGGACTACGAGCAGTACTTC	CASSYTGTGDYEQYF
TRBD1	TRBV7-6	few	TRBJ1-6	TGTGCCAGCAGCCCCGGGACAGGGGGACTCCTTAATTCACCCCTCCACTTT	CASSPGTGGLLNSPLHF
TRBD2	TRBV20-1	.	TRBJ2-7	TGCAGTGCTACCCGCGGGGGCGAGCAGTACTTC	CSATRGGEQYF
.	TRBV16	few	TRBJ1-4	TGTGCCAGCAGCCAATTCGGAGGGGCTAATGAAAAACTGTTTTTT	CASSQFGGANEKLFF
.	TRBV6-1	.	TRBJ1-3	TGTGCCAGCAGTGAGCACAGCTTTGGAAACACCATATATTTT	CASSEHSFGNTIYF
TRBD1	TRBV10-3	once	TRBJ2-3	TGTGCCATCACCCCGACTAGGACAGGGATGGATACGCAGTATTTT	CAITPTRTGMDTQYF
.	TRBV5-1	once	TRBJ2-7	TGCGCCAGCAGCTTGGAAGTAGCGACCGTCTACGAGCAGTACTTC	CASSLEVATVYEQYF
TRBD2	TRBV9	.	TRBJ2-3	TGTGCCAGCAGCGGGCGTAGCGGGGCTAGCACAGATACGCAGTATTTT	CASSGRSGASTDTQYF
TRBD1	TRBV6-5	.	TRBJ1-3	TGTGCCAGCAGGCCGACAGGGTCTGGAAACACCATATATTTT	CASRPTGSGNTIYF
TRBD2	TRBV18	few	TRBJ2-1	TGTGCCAGCTCCCGGGATAGCGGGGGGGCGAATGAGCAGTTCTTC	CASSRDSGGANEQFF
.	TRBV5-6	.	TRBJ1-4	TGTGCCAGCAGCGCTCTCAGGGTTGAGTCTAATGAAAAACTGTTTTTT	CASSALRVESNEKLFF
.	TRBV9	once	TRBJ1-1	TGTGCCAGCAGCGGTAGGAGGGGCACTGAAGCTTTCTTT	CASSGRRGTEAFF
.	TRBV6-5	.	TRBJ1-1	TGTGCCAGCAGTATTCACTCTCGCGAGGCTTTCTTT	CASSIHSREAFF
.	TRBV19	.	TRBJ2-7	TGTGCCAGTAGATATGGGGCAGGGTACTCCTACGAGCAGTACTTC	CASRYGAGYSYEQYF
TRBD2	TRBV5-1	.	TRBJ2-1	TGCGCCAGCAGCTTGGTTACTAGCGGGTACCACAATGAGCAGTTCTTC	CASSLVTSGYHNEQFF